Presented here are 32 T cell receptor beta chains from one specimen sequenced in a study of shared clonotypes between healthy human individuals. Sequencing used immunoSEQ multiplex PCR; TCRdb keeps in-frame clones, though not all of them. The repertoire consists of roughly 2.5 million clones, with around nine tenths occurring once and the leading ten covering 0.14%. Sequenced sample: naive CD4+ T cells sorted from blood. Documented subset: CD45RA+ positively selected. All receptors derive from a man aged 18 to 30 in good health.

This clone is a singleton in its sample. The chain employs TRBV4-3 and TRBJ2-5, with D tentatively TRBD2 (5 bases). Germline V gene lookup returns CDR1 LGHNA and CDR2 YSLEER. The V gene lost 3 bases and the J gene lost 4 bases, with 12 bases spanning the gap. This CDR3 is 14 amino acids long. CDR3 protein: CASSQRAPGETQYF. The CDR3 DNA reads TGCGCCAGCAGCCAGCGGGCCCCTGGAGAGACCCAGTACTTC.

The V gene is TRBV4-3, the J gene TRBJ2-7; unclear D gene. The V gene's germline CDR1 is LGHNA and CDR2 YSLEER. The CDR3 covers 15 residues. Trimming left V 0 bases short and J 0 bases short, with 9 bases between. For the CDR3, the DNA is TGCGCCAGCAGCCAAGAACCAGCTGCCTCCTACGAGCAGTACTTC. As protein: CASSQEPAASYEQYF.

The chain couples TRBV25-1 to TRBJ1-1, with D possibly TRBD1 on 5 matching bases. Trimming stripped 0 bases from V and 4 bases from J, with 9 bases between. Germline values: CDR1 MGHDK, CDR2 SYGVNS. CDR3 length equals 14 residues. CDR3 sequence: CASSEYRDGTEAFF. CDR3 DNA sequence: TGTGCCAGCAGTGAATACAGGGATGGCACTGAAGCTTTCTTT.

The V gene is TRBV25-1, the J gene TRBJ2-6, with 12 bases fitting TRBD2. With 3 bases clipped from V and 2 bases from J, the junction kept 5 bases outside the gene matches. Germline V gives CDR1 MGHDK, CDR2 SYGVNS. The CDR3 is 18 amino acids. The CDR3 reads CASSESTSGSTGANVLTF. As DNA, the CDR3 is TGTGCCAGCAGTGAGTCGACTAGCGGGAGTACTGGGGCCAACGTCCTGACTTTC.

Regarding this clone: Other nucleotide sequences in the sample specify the same CDR3. The chain uses TRBV7-9 and TRBJ2-6; D is uncertain. V shed 5 bases and J shed 1 base, with 3 bases lying between them. The CDR3 extends over 13 amino acids. The germline V gene encodes CDR1 SEHNR and CDR2 FQNEAQ (reference sequence). In DNA form, the CDR3 reads TGTGCCAGCAGCCAATCTGGGGCCAACGTCCTGACTTTC. It yields the protein CASSQSGANVLTF.

This rearrangement joins TRBV6-6 to TRBJ1-1; no definite D call. The CDR3 consists of 11 residues. The germline V and J ends were trimmed by 4 bases and 7 bases, with 7 bases remaining between them. In germline, CDR1 is MNHNY, CDR2 SVGAGI (reference sequence). CDR3 in amino acids: CASSSLHEAFF. CDR3 nucleotide sequence: TGTGCCAGCAGTTCTCTACATGAAGCTTTCTTT.

With respect to this clone: The sample has other DNA sequences that encode this CDR3 too. The chain employs TRBV7-2 and TRBJ2-7; D gene ambiguous. The CDR3 spans 15 residues. Trimming removed 1 base at V and 1 base at J, with 11 bases between. CDR1 and CDR2 from the germline V gene are SGHTA and FQGNSA. CDR3 sequence (DNA): TGTGCCAGCAGCTTAGTAGTGGGTTTATCCTACGAGCAGTACTTC. It is translated as CASSLVVGLSYEQYF.

The chain couples TRBV6-5 to TRBJ1-1; 8 bases match TRBD1. The germline CDR1 and CDR2 sequences are MNHEY and SVGAGI. The junction had 7 bases not matched to a gene; V was cut back by 5 bases and J by 8 bases. The CDR3 runs 13 residues. The CDR3, as DNA: TGTGCCAGCAGTCGACAGGGGCCAGGGGAAGCTTTCTTT. This sequence encodes CASSRQGPGEAFF.

Remarks on this clone: Other DNA sequences in this specimen translate into the identical CDR3. The J gene is TRBJ1-5, the V gene TRBV7-2; 7 positions match TRBD1. Germline assignment: CDR1 SGHTA and CDR2 FQGNSA. The J segment lost 1 base and the V segment lost 3 bases, leaving 3 bases of the junction unmatched. The CDR3 consists of 15 residues. The CDR3 sequence: CASSFGTVSNQPQHF. For the CDR3, the DNA is TGTGCCAGCAGCTTCGGGACAGTAAGCAATCAGCCCCAGCATTTT.

The chain couples TRBV7-9 to TRBJ1-6; D perhaps matches TRBD1 (5 bases). Germline V CDR1 and CDR2: SEHNR, FQNEAQ (reference sequence). The CDR3 has 17 residues. V lost 5 bases to trimming and J lost 0 bases, with 14 bases between them. CDR3 in amino acids: CASSRLQDISYNSPLHF. The CDR3 DNA is TGTGCCAGCAGCCGACTACAGGACATCTCCTATAATTCACCCCTCCACTTT.

This clone has just one count. The same CDR3 also results from other DNA sequences found in this sample. V and J are TRBV18 and TRBJ2-7; D might be TRBD2 (6 bases). This CDR3 contains 13 residues. The germline V and J ends were trimmed by 3 bases and 1 base, with 7 bases remaining between them. Germline CDR1 is KGHSH and CDR2 is LQKENI. The CDR3 here is CASSPGGSYEQYF. The CDR3 coding sequence is TGTGCCAGCTCACCCGGGGGTTCCTACGAGCAGTACTTC.

The J gene is TRBJ1-1, the V gene TRBV9; D is perhaps TRBD1 (5 bases). The CDR3 consists of 15 residues. V was cut by 4 bases and J by 6 bases, with 19 bases left in between. Germline CDR1 and CDR2: SGDLS and YYNGEE. The CDR3 region has the DNA TGTGCCAGCAGCCCCCTTATGGGGGAGCACTCTGAAGCTTTCTTT. Translating it yields CASSPLMGEHSEAFF.

The chain has TRBV10-3 and TRBJ2-3; 8 bases map to TRBD2. Germline-derived CDR1 and CDR2 are ENHRY and SYGVKD. V dropped 6 bases and J dropped 4; count of bases not matched to a gene: 3. This CDR3 has 13 amino acids. The CDR3 DNA reads TGTGCCATCAGCGGGAGGGAATCAGATACGCAGTATTTT. This encodes CAISGRESDTQYF.

The chain combines TRBV19 with TRBJ2-2, with TRBD2 matching 11 bases. The trim removed 3 bases at V and 0 bases at J, leaving 9 bases unmatched. Germline V gene sequence: CDR1 LNHDA, CDR2 SQIVND (reference sequence). The CDR3 loop spans 19 amino acids. In nucleotides, the CDR3 is TGTGCCAGTAGTATTACTAGCGGGAGTTCACTTGCGAACACCGGGGAGCTGTTTTTT. It translates to CASSITSGSSLANTGELFF.

Comments on this clone: Other DNA sequences of this sample code for an identical CDR3. V usage is TRBV6-1 and J usage is TRBJ1-2; the D gene is possibly TRBD1 (5 bases). From germline, CDR1 is MNHNS and CDR2 SASEGT. V lost 2 bases to trimming and J lost 4 bases, with 5 bases between them. The CDR3 length is 12 residues. The CDR3 DNA reads TGTGCCAGCAGTGAAAGGGGCTATGGCTACACCTTC. Translation gives CASSERGYGYTF.

This clone has just a few counts. The chain links TRBV2 to TRBJ2-2; D is perhaps TRBD2 (5 bases). Trimming cost V 6 bases and J 1 base, with 9 bases left between them. The CDR3 spans 14 residues. CDR1 and CDR2 from the germline V gene are SNHLY and FYNNEI. The chain's CDR3 is CASSRSGNTGELFF. CDR3 nucleotides: TGTGCCAGCAGCCGAAGCGGGAACACCGGGGAGCTGTTTTTT.

The chain employs TRBV30 and TRBJ2-4; D uncertain. V lost 6 bases and J lost 0, with 18 bases in between. The germline gives CDR1 GTSNPN, CDR2 SVGIG (reference sequence). The CDR3 runs 16 residues. CDR3 protein: CACRTVGHLAKNIQYF. The CDR3, as DNA: TGTGCCTGCAGAACCGTGGGCCACCTAGCCAAAAACATTCAGTACTTC. Full variable domain (remainder filled in from reference TRBV30 and TRBJ2-4): SQTIHQWPATLVQPVGSPLSLECTVEGTSNPNLYWYRQAAGRGLQLLFYSVGIGQISSEVPQNLSASRPQDRQFILSSKKLLLSDSGFYLCACRTVGHLAKNIQYFGAGTRLSVL.

The rearrangement uses TRBV6-5 and TRBJ2-1; D assignment may be TRBD1 or TRBD2 (5 bases each). In germline, CDR1 is MNHEY, CDR2 SVGAGI. The CDR3 is 16 amino acids. V was trimmed by 2 bases and J by 12 bases, leaving 23 bases between them. The CDR3, as DNA: TGTGCCAGCAGTTACCAAGGTTCGGGGCGGGTCGAGGCGCAGTTCTTC. It yields the protein CASSYQGSGRVEAQFF.

DNA for the CDR3: TGCGCCAGCAGCACCTGGGTCACTGGGACCGGGGAGCTGTTTTTT. This gives the protein CASSTWVTGTGELFF. The chain has TRBV5-1 and TRBJ2-2; D gene unclear. The CDR3 is 15 amino acids. Trimming removed 4 bases from V and 5 bases from J, with 15 bases in between. Germline V CDR1 and CDR2: SGHRS, YFSETQ.

The chain employs TRBV5-1 and TRBJ2-5, with TRBD2 matching 14 bases. The CDR3 covers 16 residues. Trimming took 5 bases from V and 4 from J; bases not matched to a gene: 7. Germline V CDR1 and CDR2: SGHRS, YFSETQ. The CDR3 protein is CASSEGTSGRRETQYF. Here the CDR3 DNA reads TGCGCCAGCAGTGAGGGGACTAGCGGGAGACGAGAGACCCAGTACTTC.

The CDR3 DNA reads TGTGCCAGCAGTTACCTGGGACTGGGCATGAATACGCAGTATTTT. It translates to CASSYLGLGMNTQYF. The rearrangement uses TRBV6-6 and TRBJ2-3, with D perhaps TRBD2 (6 bases). This CDR3 contains 15 residues. The V gene lost 2 bases and the J gene lost 7 bases, with 16 bases spanning the gap. Germline V lookup: CDR1 MNHNY, CDR2 SVGAGI (reference sequence).

Turning to this clone: The same CDR3 can be traced to other DNA sequences in this sample. The rearrangement links TRBV11-3 to TRBJ2-2; D ambiguous. Germline loops: CDR1 SGHNT, CDR2 YENEEA. CDR3 length: 14 amino acids. V lost 0 bases to trimming and J lost 5 bases, with 7 bases between them. CDR3 nucleotide sequence: TGTGCCAGCAGCTTAGATGGCGGTACCGGGGAGCTGTTTTTT. Translation: CASSLDGGTGELFF. Full variable domain (missing parts from reference TRBV11-3 and TRBJ2-2): EAGVVQSPRYKIIEKKQPVAFWCNPISGHNTLYWYLQNLGQGPELLIRYENEEAVDDSQLPKDRFSAERLKGVDSTLKIQPAELGDSAVYLCASSLDGGTGELFFGEGSRLTVL.

The genes are TRBV15 and TRBJ2-7; 9 bases fit TRBD1. Unmatched junction bases numbered 4, after V lost 2 bases and J lost 2 bases. Germline CDR1 reads LNHNV; CDR2 reads YYDKDF (reference sequence). The CDR3 has 15 residues. Here the CDR3 reads CATSRPGTGTYEQYF. The CDR3 region has the DNA TGTGCCACCAGCAGACCCGGGACAGGGACCTACGAGCAGTACTTC.

The CDR3 protein is CSVEGGTNEKLFF. DNA for the CDR3: TGCAGCGTTGAAGGGGGTACTAATGAAAAACTGTTTTTT. The chain has TRBV29-1 and TRBJ1-4; D is ambiguous. The CDR3 has 13 residues. In germline, CDR1 is SQVTM, CDR2 ANQGSEA. The V end lost 1 base, the J end lost 2 bases, and 5 bases lay between the germline ends.

V usage is TRBV2 and J usage is TRBJ2-7; D is perhaps TRBD1 (5 bases). CDR1 is SNHLY and CDR2 is FYNNEI in the germline V gene. Trimming left V 6 bases short and J 2 bases short, with 11 bases between. The CDR3 spans 13 residues. CDR3: CASSKTAAYEQYF. As DNA, the CDR3 is TGTGCCAGCAGCAAGACAGCAGCCTACGAGCAGTACTTC. The full variable domain, completed using reference TRBV2 and TRBJ2-7, is EPEVTQTPSHQVTQMGQEVILRCVPISNHLYFYWYRQILGQKVEFLVSFYNNEISEKSEIFDDQFSVERPDGSNFTLKIRSTKLEDSAMYFCASSKTAAYEQYFGPGTRLTVT.

CDR3 nucleotides: TGTGCCAGCAGTGAGTGGGGACTAGCGGGAACGGATACGCAGTATTTT. It yields the protein CASSEWGLAGTDTQYF. The chain couples TRBV6-4 to TRBJ2-3; 13 bases are a match to TRBD2. The V gene end was trimmed by 3 bases and the J gene end by 6 bases; junction bases not matched to a gene: 6. The CDR3 contains 16 residues. Per germline, CDR1 MRHNA and CDR2 SNTAGT.

With respect to this clone: The sample carries other DNA sequences with the same CDR3. The genes are TRBV30 and TRBJ1-2; no firm D call. The CDR3 runs to 12 residues. CDR1 and CDR2 from the germline V gene are GTSNPN and SVGIG (reference sequence). V was pared by 4 bases and J by 0 bases, with 6 bases between. The CDR3, as DNA: TGTGCCTGGACGCGGGCTAACTATGGCTACACCTTC. Translation: CAWTRANYGYTF. Filled out from reference TRBV30 and TRBJ1-2, the complete variable domain reads SQTIHQWPATLVQPVGSPLSLECTVEGTSNPNLYWYRQAAGRGLQLLFYSVGIGQISSEVPQNLSASRPQDRQFILSSKKLLLSDSGFYLCAWTRANYGYTFGSGTRLTVV.

The rearrangement links TRBV27 to TRBJ1-1, with TRBD1 matching 11 bases. Germline lookup yields CDR1 MNHEY and CDR2 SMNVEV (reference sequence). The CDR3 extends over 15 amino acids. Unmatched junction bases numbered 8, after V lost 5 bases and J lost 6 bases. CDR3 sequence: CASSAGTGGRAEAFF. The CDR3 coding sequence is TGTGCCAGCAGTGCCGGGACAGGGGGGAGAGCTGAAGCTTTCTTT.

The V gene is TRBV6-1, the J gene TRBJ2-3; a weak D match, TRBD1 (5 bases). CDR1 is MNHNS, CDR2 SASEGT, per germline. V was shortened by 6 bases and J by 1 base, with 11 bases between the two germline ends. This CDR3 comprises 14 residues. The CDR3 DNA follows: TGTGCCAGCAGGACAGTAGCAGGCACAGATACGCAGTATTTT. Translated: CASRTVAGTDTQYF.

On this clone itself: In the same sample, other DNA sequences code for this CDR3. V gene TRBV2 combines with J gene TRBJ1-4; tentatively, D is TRBD1 (5 bases). CDR1 SNHLY and CDR2 FYNNEI come from the germline V gene. V lost 6 bases to trimming and J lost 8 bases, with 10 bases between them. The CDR3 covers 12 residues. The CDR3 is CASSQGGEKLFF. DNA of the CDR3: TGTGCCAGCAGCCAGGGTGGCGAAAAACTGTTTTTT.

The CDR3 DNA reads as TGTGCCAGCAACCCCGATGGTAGCGGGATATACGAGCAGTACTTC. This translates into CASNPDGSGIYEQYF. This chain joins TRBV5-4 and TRBJ2-7; TRBD2 matches at 8 bases. Trimming cost V 6 bases and J 4 bases; bases outside gene matches: 12. Germline loops: CDR1 SGHNT, CDR2 YYREEE (reference sequence). The CDR3 contains 15 residues.

The CDR3 spells CSPRGTGGTQYF. The CDR3 region has the DNA TGCAGCCCTAGGGGGACAGGGGGGACCCAGTACTTC. The chain is built from TRBV29-1 and TRBJ2-5; 11 bases map to TRBD1. CDR1 and CDR2 (germline): SQVTM, ANQGSEA. V lost 8 bases and J lost 7; bases outside the gene matches: 6. This CDR3 is 12 amino acids long.